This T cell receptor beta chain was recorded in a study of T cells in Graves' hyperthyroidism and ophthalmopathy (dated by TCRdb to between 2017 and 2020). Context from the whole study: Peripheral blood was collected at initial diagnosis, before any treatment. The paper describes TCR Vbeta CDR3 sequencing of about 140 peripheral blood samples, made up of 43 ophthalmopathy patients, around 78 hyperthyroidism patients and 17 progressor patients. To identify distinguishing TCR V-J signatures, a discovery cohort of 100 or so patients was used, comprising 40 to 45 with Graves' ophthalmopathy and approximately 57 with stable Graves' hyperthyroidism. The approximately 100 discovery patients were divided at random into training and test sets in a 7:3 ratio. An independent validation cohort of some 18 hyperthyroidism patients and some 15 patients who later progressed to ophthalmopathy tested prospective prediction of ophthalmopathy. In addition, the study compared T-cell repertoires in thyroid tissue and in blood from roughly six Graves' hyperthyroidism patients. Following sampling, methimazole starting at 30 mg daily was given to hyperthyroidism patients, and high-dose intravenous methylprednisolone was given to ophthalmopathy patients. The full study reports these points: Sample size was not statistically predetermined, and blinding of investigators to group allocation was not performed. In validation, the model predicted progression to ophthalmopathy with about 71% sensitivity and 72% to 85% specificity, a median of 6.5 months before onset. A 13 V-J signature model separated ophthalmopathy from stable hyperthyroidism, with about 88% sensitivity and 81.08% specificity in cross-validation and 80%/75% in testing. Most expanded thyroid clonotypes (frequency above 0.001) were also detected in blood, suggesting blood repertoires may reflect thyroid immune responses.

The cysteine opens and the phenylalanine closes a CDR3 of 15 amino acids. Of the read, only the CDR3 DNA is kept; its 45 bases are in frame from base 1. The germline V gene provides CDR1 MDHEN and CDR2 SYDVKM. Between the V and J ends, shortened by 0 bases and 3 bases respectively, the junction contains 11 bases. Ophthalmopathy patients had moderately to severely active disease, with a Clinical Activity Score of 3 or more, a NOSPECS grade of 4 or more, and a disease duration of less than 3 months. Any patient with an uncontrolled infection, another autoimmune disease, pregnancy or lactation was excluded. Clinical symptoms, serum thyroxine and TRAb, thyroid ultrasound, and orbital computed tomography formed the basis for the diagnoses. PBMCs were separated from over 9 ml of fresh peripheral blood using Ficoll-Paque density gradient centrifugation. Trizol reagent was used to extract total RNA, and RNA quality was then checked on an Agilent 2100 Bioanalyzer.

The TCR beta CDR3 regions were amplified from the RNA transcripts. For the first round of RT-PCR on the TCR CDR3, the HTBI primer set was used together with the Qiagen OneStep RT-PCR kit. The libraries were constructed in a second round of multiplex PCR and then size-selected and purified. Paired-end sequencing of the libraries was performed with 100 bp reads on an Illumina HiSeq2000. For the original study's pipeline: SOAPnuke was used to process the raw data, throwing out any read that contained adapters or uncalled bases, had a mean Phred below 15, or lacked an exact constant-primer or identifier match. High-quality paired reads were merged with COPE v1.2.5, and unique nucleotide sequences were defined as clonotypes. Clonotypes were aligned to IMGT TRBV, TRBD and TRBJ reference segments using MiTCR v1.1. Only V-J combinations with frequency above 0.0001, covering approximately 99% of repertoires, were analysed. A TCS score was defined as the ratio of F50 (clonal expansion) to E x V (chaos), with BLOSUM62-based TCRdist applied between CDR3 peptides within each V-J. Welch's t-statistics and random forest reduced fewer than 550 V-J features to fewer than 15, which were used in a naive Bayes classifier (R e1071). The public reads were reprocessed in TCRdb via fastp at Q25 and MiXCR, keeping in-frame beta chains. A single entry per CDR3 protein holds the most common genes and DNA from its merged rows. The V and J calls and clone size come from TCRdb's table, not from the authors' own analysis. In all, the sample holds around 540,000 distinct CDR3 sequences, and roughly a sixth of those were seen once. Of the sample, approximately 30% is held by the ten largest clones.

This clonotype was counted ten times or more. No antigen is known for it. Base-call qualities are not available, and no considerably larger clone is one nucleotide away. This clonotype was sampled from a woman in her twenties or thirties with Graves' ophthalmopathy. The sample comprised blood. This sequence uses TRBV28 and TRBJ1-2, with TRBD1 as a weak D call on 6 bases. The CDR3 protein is CASSLWPGVDYGYTF. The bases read TGTGCCAGCAGTTTATGGCCAGGGGTGGACTATGGCTACACCTTC.